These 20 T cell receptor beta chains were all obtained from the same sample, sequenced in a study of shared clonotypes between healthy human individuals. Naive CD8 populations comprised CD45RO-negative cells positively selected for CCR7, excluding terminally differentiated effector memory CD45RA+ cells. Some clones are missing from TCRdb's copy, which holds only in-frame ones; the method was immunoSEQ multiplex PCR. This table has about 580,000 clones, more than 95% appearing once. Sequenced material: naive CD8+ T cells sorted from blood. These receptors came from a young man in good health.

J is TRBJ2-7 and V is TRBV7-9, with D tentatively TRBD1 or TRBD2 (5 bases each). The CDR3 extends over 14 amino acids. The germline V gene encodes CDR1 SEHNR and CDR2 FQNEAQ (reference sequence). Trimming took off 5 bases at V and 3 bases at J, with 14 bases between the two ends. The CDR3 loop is CASSRDPRGYEQYF. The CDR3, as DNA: TGTGCCAGCAGCCGGGACCCGAGGGGCTACGAGCAGTACTTC.

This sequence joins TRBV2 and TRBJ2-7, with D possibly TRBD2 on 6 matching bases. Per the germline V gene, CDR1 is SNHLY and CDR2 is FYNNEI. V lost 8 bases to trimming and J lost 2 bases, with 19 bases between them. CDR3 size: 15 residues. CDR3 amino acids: CASLWVGTATYEQYF. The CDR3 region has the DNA TGTGCCAGCCTCTGGGTTGGGACTGCTACCTACGAGCAGTACTTC.

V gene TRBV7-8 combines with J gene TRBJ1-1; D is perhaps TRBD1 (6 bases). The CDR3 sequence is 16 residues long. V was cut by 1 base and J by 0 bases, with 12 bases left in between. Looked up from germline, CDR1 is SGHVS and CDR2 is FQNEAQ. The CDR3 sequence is CASSLGSQGMNTEAFF. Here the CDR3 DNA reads TGTGCCAGCAGCTTAGGGTCACAGGGAATGAACACTGAAGCTTTCTTT.

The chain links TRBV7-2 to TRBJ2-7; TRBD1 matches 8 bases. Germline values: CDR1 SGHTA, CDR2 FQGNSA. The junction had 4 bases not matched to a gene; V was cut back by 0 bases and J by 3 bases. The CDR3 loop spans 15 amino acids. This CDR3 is CASSLAGQANYEQYF. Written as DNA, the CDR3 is TGTGCCAGCAGCTTAGCGGGACAGGCAAACTACGAGCAGTACTTC.

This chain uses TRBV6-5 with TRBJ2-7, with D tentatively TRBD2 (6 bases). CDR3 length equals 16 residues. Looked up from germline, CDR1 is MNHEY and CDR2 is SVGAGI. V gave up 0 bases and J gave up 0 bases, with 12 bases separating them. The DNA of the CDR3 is TGTGCCAGCAGTTACTCGGAGGGTGAGACCTCCTACGAGCAGTACTTC. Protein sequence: CASSYSEGETSYEQYF.

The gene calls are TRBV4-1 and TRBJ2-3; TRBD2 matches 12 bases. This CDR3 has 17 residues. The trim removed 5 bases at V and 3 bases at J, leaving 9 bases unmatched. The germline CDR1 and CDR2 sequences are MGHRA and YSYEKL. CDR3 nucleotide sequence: TGCGCCAGCAGCGTCCGACTAGCGGGAGCAGGGACAGATACGCAGTATTTT. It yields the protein CASSVRLAGAGTDTQYF.

CDR3 nucleotide sequence: TGTGCCAGCAGCTTAGGGCACCCAAACACTGAAGCTTTCTTT. Its translation: CASSLGHPNTEAFF. This rearrangement joins TRBV7-8 to TRBJ1-1, with D uncertain. The CDR3 totals 14 residues. V dropped 1 base and J dropped 2 bases, with 8 bases sitting between them. Germline CDR1 reads SGHVS; CDR2 reads FQNEAQ.

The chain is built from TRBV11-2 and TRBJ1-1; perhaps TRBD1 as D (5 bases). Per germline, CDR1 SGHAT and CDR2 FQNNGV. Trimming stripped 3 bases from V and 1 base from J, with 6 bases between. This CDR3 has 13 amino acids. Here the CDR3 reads CASSFGQNTEAFF. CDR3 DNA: TGTGCCAGCAGCTTCGGACAGAACACTGAAGCTTTCTTT. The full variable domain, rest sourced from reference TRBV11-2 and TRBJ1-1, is EAGVAQSPRYKIIEKRQSVAFWCNPISGHATLYWYQQILGQGPKLLIQFQNNGVVDDSQLPKDRFSAERLKGVDSTLKIQPAKLEDSAVYLCASSFGQNTEAFFGQGTRLTVV.

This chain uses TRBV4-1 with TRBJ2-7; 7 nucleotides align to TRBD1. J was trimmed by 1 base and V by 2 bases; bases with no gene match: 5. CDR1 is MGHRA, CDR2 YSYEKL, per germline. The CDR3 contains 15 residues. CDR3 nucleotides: TGCGCCAGCAGCCAACACACAGGGGCTTCCTACGAGCAGTACTTC. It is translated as CASSQHTGASYEQYF.

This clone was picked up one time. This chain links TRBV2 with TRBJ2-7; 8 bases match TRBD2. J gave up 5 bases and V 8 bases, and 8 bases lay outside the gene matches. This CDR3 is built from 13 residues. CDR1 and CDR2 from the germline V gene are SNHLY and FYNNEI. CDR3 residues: CASGSGSMNEQYF. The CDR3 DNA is TGTGCCAGCGGGAGCGGGAGCATGAACGAGCAGTACTTC.

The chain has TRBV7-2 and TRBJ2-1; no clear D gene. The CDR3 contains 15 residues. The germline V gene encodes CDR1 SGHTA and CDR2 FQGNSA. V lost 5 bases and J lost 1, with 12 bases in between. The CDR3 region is CASSTSSFSYNEQFF. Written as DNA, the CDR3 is TGTGCCAGCAGCACTTCTTCATTTTCCTACAATGAGCAGTTCTTC. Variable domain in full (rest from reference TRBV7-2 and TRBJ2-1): GAGVSQSPSNKVTEKGKDVELRCDPISGHTALYWYRQSLGQGLEFLIYFQGNSAPDKSGLPSDRFSAERTGGSVSTLTIQRTQQEDSAVYLCASSTSSFSYNEQFFGPGTRLTVL.

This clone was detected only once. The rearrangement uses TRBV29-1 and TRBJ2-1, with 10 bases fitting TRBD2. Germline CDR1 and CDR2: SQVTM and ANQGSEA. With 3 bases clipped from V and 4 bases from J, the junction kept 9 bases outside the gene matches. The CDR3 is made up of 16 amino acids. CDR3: CSVDGSGRGPYNEQFF. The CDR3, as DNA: TGCAGCGTTGACGGGAGCGGGAGGGGGCCTTACAATGAGCAGTTCTTC.

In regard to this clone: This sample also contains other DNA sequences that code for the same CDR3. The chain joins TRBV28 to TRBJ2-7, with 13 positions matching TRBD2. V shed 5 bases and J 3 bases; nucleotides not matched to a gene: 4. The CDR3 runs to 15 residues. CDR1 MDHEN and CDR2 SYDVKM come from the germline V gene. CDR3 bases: TGTGCCAGCAGTGCCAGGACTAGCGGGAGCTACGAGCAGTACTTC. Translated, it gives CASSARTSGSYEQYF.

The CDR3 DNA sequence: TGTGCCAGCAGCGGTGGGACTAGCGGGGGTAGAAGTAATGAGCAGTTCTTC. It yields the protein CASSGGTSGGRSNEQFF. J is TRBJ2-1 and V is TRBV11-2; 14 positions agree with TRBD2. J was trimmed by 7 bases and V by 5 bases; bases with no gene match: 10. The CDR3 runs 17 residues. CDR1 and CDR2 from the germline V gene are SGHAT and FQNNGV.

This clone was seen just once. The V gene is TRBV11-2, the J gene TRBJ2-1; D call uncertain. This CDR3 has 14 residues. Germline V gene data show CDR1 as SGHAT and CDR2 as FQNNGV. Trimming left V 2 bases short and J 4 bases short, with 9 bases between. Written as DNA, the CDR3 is TGTGCCAGCAGCTTATCCACAGAATACAATGAGCAGTTCTTC. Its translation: CASSLSTEYNEQFF.

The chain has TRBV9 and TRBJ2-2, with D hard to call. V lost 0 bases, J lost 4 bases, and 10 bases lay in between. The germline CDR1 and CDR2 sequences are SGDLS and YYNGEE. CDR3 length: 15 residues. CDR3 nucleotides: TGTGCCAGCAGCGTAGCGGAGTTACTCACCGGGGAGCTGTTTTTT. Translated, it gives CASSVAELLTGELFF.

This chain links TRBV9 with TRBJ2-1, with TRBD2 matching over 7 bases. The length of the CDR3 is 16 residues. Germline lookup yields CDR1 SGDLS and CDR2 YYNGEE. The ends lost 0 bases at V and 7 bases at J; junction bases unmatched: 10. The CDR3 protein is CASSVGMAGALNEQFF. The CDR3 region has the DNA TGTGCCAGCAGCGTAGGTATGGCGGGAGCTTTGAATGAGCAGTTCTTC.

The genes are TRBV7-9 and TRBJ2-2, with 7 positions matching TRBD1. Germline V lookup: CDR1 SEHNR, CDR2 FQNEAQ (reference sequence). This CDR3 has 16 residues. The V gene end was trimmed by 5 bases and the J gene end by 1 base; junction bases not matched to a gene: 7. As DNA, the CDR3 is TGTGCCAGCAGCCCCTGGACAGGTTTGAACACCGGGGAGCTGTTTTTT. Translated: CASSPWTGLNTGELFF.

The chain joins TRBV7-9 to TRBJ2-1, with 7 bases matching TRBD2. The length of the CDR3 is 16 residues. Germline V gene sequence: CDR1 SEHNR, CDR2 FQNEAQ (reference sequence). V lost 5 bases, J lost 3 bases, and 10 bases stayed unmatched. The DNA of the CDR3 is TGTGCCAGCAGCCCCCCAGGGAGGGCTATCTACAATGAGCAGTTCTTC. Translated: CASSPPGRAIYNEQFF.

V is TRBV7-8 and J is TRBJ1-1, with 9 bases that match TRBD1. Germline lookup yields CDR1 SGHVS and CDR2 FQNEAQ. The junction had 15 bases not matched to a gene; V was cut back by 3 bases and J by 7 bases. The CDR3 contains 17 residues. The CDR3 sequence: CASSFGTGSGIGLEAFF. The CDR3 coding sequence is TGTGCCAGCAGCTTTGGGACAGGGTCCGGGATCGGTCTTGAAGCTTTCTTT. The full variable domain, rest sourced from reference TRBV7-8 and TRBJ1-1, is GAGVSQSPRYKVAKRGQDVALRCDPISGHVSLFWYQQALGQGPEFLTYFQNEAQLDKSGLPSDRFFAERPEGSVSTLKIQRTQQEDSAVYLCASSFGTGSGIGLEAFFGQGTRLTVV.